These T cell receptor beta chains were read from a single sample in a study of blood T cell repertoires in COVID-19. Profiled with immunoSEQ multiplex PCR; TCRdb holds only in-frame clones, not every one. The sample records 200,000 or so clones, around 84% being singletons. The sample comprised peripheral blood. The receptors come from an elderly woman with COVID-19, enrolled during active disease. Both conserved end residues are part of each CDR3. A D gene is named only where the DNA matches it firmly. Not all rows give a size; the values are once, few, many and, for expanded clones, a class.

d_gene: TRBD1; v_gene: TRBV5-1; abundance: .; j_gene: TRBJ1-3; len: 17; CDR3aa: CASSPGTAFISGNTIYF; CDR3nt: TGCGCCAGCAGCCCGGGGACAGCGTTTATCTCTGGAAACACCATATATTTT
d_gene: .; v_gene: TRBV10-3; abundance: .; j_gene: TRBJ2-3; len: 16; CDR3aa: CAISESGAGATDTQYF; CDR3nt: TGTGCCATCAGTGAGTCTGGGGCAGGGGCCACAGATACGCAGTATTTT
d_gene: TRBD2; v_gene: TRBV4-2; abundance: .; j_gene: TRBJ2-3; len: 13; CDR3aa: CASSQESSGGPYF; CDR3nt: TGTGCCAGCAGCCAAGAAAGCTCGGGGGGGCCGTATTTT
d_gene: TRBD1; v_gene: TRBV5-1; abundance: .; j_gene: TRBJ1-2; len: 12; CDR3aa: CASSQGQTIPFF; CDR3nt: TGCGCCAGCAGCCAGGGACAGACGATCCCCTTTTTC
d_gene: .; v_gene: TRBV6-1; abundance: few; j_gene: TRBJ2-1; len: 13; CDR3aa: CASSDGRVNEQFF; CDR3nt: TGTGCCAGCAGTGATGGCCGGGTCAATGAGCAGTTCTTC
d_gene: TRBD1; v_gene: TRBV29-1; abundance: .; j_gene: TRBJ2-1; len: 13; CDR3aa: CSVTGVGYNEQFF; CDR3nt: TGCAGCGTTACAGGGGTGGGTTACAATGAGCAGTTCTTC
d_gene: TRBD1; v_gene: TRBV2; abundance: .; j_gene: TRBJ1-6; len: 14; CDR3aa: CASNPGQDNSPLHF; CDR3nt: TGTGCCAGCAATCCGGGACAGGATAATTCACCCCTCCACTTT
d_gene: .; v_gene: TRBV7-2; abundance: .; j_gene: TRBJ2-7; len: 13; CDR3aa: CASSLVRTYEQYF; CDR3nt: TGTGCCAGCAGCTTAGTCAGGACCTACGAGCAGTACTTC
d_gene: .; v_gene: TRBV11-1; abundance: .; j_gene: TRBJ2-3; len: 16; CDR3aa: CASSLSQGRATDTQYF; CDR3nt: TGTGCCAGCAGCTTATCTCAGGGAAGGGCCACAGATACGCAGTATTTT
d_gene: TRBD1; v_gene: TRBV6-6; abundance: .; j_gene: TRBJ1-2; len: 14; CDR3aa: CASSYVTGVGGYTF; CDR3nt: TGTGCCAGCAGTTACGTAACAGGGGTAGGTGGCTACACCTTC
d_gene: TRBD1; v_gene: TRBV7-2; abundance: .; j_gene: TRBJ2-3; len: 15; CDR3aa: CASSPGGQGTDTQYF; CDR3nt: TGTGCCAGCAGCCCAGGGGGACAGGGAACAGATACGCAGTATTTT
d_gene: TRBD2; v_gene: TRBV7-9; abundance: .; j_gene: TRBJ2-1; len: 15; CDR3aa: CASSLLAGGLGEQFF; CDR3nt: TGTGCCAGCAGCTTACTAGCGGGGGGGCTTGGTGAGCAGTTCTTC
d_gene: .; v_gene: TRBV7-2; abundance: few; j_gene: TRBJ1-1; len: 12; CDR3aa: CASSSREGKAFF; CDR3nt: TGTGCCAGCAGCTCCCGGGAAGGGAAAGCTTTCTTT
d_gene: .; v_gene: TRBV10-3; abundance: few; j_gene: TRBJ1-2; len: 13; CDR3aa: CAIKLEGWDGYTF; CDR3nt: TGTGCCATCAAGCTCGAGGGCTGGGATGGCTACACCTTC
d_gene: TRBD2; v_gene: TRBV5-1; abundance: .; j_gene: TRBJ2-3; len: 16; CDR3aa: CASSLDGLAVGDTQYF; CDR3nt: TGCGCCAGCAGCTTGGACGGACTAGCGGTAGGAGATACGCAGTATTTT
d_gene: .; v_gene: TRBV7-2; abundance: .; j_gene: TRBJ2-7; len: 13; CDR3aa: CASSLTNAYEQYF; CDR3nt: TGTGCCAGCAGCTTAACAAACGCCTACGAGCAGTACTTC
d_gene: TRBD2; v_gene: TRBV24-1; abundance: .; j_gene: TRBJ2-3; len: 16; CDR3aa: CATSDSSGGTTDTQYF; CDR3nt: TGTGCCACCAGTGATTCGAGCGGGGGCACAACGGATACGCAGTATTTT
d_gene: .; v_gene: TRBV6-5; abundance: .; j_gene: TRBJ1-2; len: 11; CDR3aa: CASSPPGGYTF; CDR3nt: TGTGCCAGCAGTCCACCAGGGGGCTACACCTTC
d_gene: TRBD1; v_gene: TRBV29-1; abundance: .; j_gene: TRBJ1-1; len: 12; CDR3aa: CSVDRGNTEAFF; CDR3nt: TGCAGCGTGGACAGGGGTAACACTGAAGCTTTCTTT
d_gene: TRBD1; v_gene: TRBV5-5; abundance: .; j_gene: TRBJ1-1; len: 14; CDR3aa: CASSRGQVNTEAFF; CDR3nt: TGTGCCAGCAGCAGAGGACAGGTGAACACTGAAGCTTTCTTT
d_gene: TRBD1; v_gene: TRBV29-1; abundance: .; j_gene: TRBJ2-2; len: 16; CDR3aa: CSVDLVGQGKTGELFF; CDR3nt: TGCAGCGTTGATCTGGTGGGACAGGGAAAAACCGGGGAGCTGTTTTTT
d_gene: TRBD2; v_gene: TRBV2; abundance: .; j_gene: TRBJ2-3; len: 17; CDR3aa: CASSGLRGGEQMGTQYF; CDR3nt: TGTGCCAGCAGTGGGCTGCGGGGAGGGGAACAGATGGGTACGCAGTATTTT
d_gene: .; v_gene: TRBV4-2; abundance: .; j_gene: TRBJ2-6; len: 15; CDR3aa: CASSRGGTGANVLTF; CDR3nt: TGTGCCAGCAGCCGTGGGGGGACTGGGGCCAACGTCCTGACTTTC
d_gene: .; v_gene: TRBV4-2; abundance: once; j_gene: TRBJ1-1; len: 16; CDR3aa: CASSSFASAGNTEAFF; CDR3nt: TGTGCCAGCAGCTCTTTTGCTTCCGCGGGAAACACTGAAGCTTTCTTT
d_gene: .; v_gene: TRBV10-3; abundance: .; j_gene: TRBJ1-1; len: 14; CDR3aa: CAISVEQRNTEAFF; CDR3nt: TGTGCCATCAGTGTCGAACAGAGGAACACTGAAGCTTTCTTT
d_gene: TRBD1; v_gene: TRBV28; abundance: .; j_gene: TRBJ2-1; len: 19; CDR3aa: CASSSIGTLRTGSYNEQFF; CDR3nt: TGTGCCAGCAGTTCGATAGGCACACTTAGGACAGGGTCCTACAATGAGCAGTTCTTC
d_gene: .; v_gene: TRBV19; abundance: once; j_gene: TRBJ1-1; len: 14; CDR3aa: CASSSGYGNTEAFF; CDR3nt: TGTGCCAGTAGTTCAGGGTACGGGAACACTGAAGCTTTCTTT
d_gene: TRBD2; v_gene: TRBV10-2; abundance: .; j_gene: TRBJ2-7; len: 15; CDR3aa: CASSVEVAGAYEQYF; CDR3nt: TGCGCCAGCAGTGTCGAGGTAGCGGGGGCCTACGAGCAGTACTTC
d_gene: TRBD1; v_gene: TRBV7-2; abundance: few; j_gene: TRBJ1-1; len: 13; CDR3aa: CASSFQGGTEAFF; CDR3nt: TGTGCCAGCAGCTTTCAGGGGGGCACTGAAGCTTTCTTT
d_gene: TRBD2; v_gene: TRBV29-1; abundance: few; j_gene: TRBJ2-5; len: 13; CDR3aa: CSARNGGKETQYF; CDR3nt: TGCAGCGCACGCAACGGGGGGAAAGAGACCCAGTACTTC
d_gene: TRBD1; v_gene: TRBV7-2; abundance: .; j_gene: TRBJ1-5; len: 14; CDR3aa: CASSRDSSNQPQHF; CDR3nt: TGTGCCAGCAGCCGGGACAGTAGCAATCAGCCCCAGCATTTT
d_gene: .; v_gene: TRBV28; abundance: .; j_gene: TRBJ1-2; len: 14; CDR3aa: CASSFSGGIYGYTF; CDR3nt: TGTGCCAGCAGTTTCTCCGGGGGGATCTATGGCTACACCTTC
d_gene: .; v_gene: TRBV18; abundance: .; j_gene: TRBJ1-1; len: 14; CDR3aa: CASSPREMSTEAFF; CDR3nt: TGTGCCAGCTCACCTAGGGAGATGAGCACTGAAGCTTTCTTT
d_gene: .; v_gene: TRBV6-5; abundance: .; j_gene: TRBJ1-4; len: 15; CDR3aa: CASSLLTGSDEKLFF; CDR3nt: TGTGCCAGCAGCTTACTAACGGGGTCGGATGAAAAACTGTTTTTT
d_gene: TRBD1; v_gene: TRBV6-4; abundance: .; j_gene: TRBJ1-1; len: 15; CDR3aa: CASSPQQGVLTEAFF; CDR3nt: TGTGCCAGCAGTCCGCAACAGGGGGTTTTAACTGAAGCTTTCTTT